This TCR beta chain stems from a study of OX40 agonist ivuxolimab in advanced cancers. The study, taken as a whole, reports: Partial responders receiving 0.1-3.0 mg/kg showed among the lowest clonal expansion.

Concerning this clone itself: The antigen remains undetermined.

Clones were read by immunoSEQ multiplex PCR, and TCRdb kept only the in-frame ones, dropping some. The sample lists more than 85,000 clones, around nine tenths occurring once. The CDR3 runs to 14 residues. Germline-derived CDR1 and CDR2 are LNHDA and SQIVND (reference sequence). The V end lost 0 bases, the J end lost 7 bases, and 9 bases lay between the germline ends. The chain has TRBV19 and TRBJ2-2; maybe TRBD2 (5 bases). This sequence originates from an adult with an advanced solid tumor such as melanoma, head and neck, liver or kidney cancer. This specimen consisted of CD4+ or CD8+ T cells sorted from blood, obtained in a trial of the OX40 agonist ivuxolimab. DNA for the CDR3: TGTGCCAGTAGTATAGATCGAGGGATCGGGGAGCTGTTTTTT. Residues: CASSIDRGIGELFF. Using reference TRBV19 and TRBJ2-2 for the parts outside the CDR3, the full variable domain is DGGITQSPKYLFRKEGQNVTLSCEQNLNHDAMYWYRQDPGQGLRLIYYSQIVNDFQKGDIAEGYSVSREKKESFPLTVTSAQKNPTAFYLCASSIDRGIGELFFGEGSRLTVL.